Listed below are T cell receptor beta chains from one sample, sequenced in a study of response to subunit inactivated influenza vaccine. Each CDR3 protein gets one entry after TCRdb re-called the RT-PCR reads with MiXCR. The sample records a few hundred thousand distinct CDR3 sequences, 12% to 15% being singletons. Sequenced material: PBMCs from blood, taken about 12 days after vaccination. These receptors all stem from a man aged 50 or older who received an inactivated influenza vaccine. Each CDR3 is given with its conserved first and last residue. The D gene is left open where the match is weak. Size is stated for part of the rows, as once, few or many counts, or as a class when the clone is expanded.

D gene	V gene	J gene	clone size	CDR3 protein	CDR3 DNA
TRBD2	TRBV20-1	TRBJ2-1	few	CSAMAGTNSYNEQFF	TGCAGTGCTATGGCCGGGACTAACTCCTACAATGAGCAGTTCTTC
-	TRBV4-3	TRBJ2-5	-	CASSQGLGGKETQYF	TGCGCCAGCAGCCAAGGATTGGGCGGGAAGGAGACCCAGTACTTC
-	TRBV12-3/TRBV12-4	TRBJ1-6	-	CASSFVVGSLINSPLHF	TGTGCCAGCAGTTTTGTCGTGGGCTCACTCATAAATTCACCCCTCCACTTT
TRBD2	TRBV27	TRBJ2-3	-	CASSTRRAGGSHTQYF	TGTGCCAGCAGTACCCGCCGGGCGGGAGGTTCGCATACGCAGTATTTT
-	TRBV12-3/TRBV12-4	TRBJ2-1	-	CASTSGPYNEQFF	TGTGCCAGCACCTCTGGGCCCTACAATGAGCAGTTCTTC
-	TRBV2	TRBJ1-1	few	CASSEARGGHTEAFF	TGTGCCAGCAGTGAAGCACGAGGAGGGCACACTGAAGCTTTCTTT
TRBD2	TRBV5-6	TRBJ2-3	-	CASTIRVGGAFGTDTQYF	TGTGCCAGCACCATCCGGGTCGGGGGGGCGTTTGGCACAGATACGCAGTATTTT
-	TRBV5-1	TRBJ2-5	few	CASSLLQGETQYF	TGCGCCAGCAGCTTGTTACAGGGAGAGACCCAGTACTTC
TRBD1	TRBV7-6	TRBJ2-7	-	CASSLGTGGAEQYF	TGTGCCAGCAGCTTAGGGACAGGGGGTGCCGAGCAGTACTTC
TRBD1	TRBV19	TRBJ1-5	-	CASRTTGGGNQPQHF	TGTGCCAGTAGAACGACAGGGGGCGGCAATCAGCCCCAGCATTTT
TRBD2	TRBV15	TRBJ2-1	few	CATSRDLPSGRVGNEQFF	TGTGCCACCAGCAGAGATCTTCCTAGCGGGAGGGTAGGTAATGAGCAGTTCTTC
TRBD2	TRBV12-3/TRBV12-4	TRBJ2-3	-	CASRSSGVSTDTQYF	TGTGCCAGCAGGTCCAGCGGGGTTAGCACAGATACGCAGTATTTT
TRBD2	TRBV3-1	TRBJ2-7	-	CASSPRTSDAHEQYF	TGTGCCAGCAGCCCTCGGACTAGCGATGCCCACGAGCAGTACTTC
-	TRBV12-3/TRBV12-4	TRBJ2-7	few	CASSLDTAGLEQYF	TGTGCCAGCAGTTTAGACACGGCTGGCCTCGAGCAGTACTTC
-	TRBV6-5	TRBJ1-6	-	CASSYSIGGNSPLHF	TGTGCCAGCAGTTACTCTATTGGTGGTAATTCACCCCTCCACTTT
TRBD1	TRBV29-1	TRBJ2-1	many	CSGGQGFYNEQFF	TGCAGCGGGGGACAGGGGTTCTACAATGAGCAGTTCTTC
-	TRBV10-3	TRBJ2-2	few	CATLPNTGELFF	TGTGCCACCCTGCCGAACACCGGGGAGCTGTTTTTT
-	TRBV9	TRBJ2-3	many	CASSVVAGSTDTQYF	TGTGCCAGCAGCGTAGTAGCCGGTAGCACAGATACGCAGTATTTT
-	TRBV15	TRBJ1-1	-	CATSRGGQNTEAFF	TGTGCCACCAGCAGAGGCGGACAGAACACTGAAGCTTTCTTT
-	TRBV29-1	TRBJ1-2	few	CSVGFPYGYTF	TGCAGCGTTGGATTTCCCTATGGCTACACCTTC
TRBD2	TRBV6-2/TRBV6-3	TRBJ2-4	few	CASLEREGPFLAKNIQYF	TGTGCCAGCCTCGAGCGGGAGGGCCCTTTCCTAGCCAAAAACATTCAGTACTTC
TRBD1	TRBV5-1	TRBJ1-1	-	CASSYGTGAMNTEAFF	TGCGCCAGCAGCTACGGGACAGGGGCTATGAACACTGAAGCTTTCTTT
TRBD1	TRBV20-1	TRBJ2-7	few	CSARDWGTGALLQQYF	TGCAGTGCTAGAGATTGGGGGACAGGGGCCCTACTCCAGCAGTACTTC
-	TRBV12-3/TRBV12-4	TRBJ2-1	-	CASTPGVYNEQFF	TGTGCCAGCACTCCAGGGGTCTACAATGAGCAGTTCTTC
-	TRBV20-1	TRBJ2-3	-	CSARPLAGAANDHTDTQYF	TGCAGTGCTAGACCTTTGGCGGGGGCCGCCAACGATCACACAGATACGCAGTATTTT
TRBD2	TRBV29-1	TRBJ2-1	-	CSVDGGAGTKFF	TGCAGCGTTGACGGGGGGGCCGGTACGAAGTTCTTC
TRBD1	TRBV10-3	TRBJ2-7	few	CAISEIQGVSYEQYF	TGTGCCATCAGTGAGATTCAGGGGGTCTCCTACGAGCAGTACTTC
-	TRBV12-3/TRBV12-4	TRBJ1-5	few	CASSPGRRQPQHF	TGTGCCAGCAGTCCGGGACGAAGACAGCCCCAGCATTTT
-	TRBV6-1	TRBJ1-5	few	CASSRAGIQPQHF	TGTGCCAGCAGTCGGGCAGGGATTCAGCCCCAGCATTTT
-	TRBV12-3/TRBV12-4	TRBJ2-3	few	CASNSARGTQYF	TGTGCCAGCAATAGCGCTCGGGGTACGCAGTATTTT
-	TRBV29-1	TRBJ1-1	-	CSVDEGMRTEAFF	TGCAGCGTTGACGAGGGGATGCGCACTGAAGCTTTCTTT
TRBD1	TRBV29-1	TRBJ2-5	many	CSTGTGGMRETQYF	TGCAGCACCGGGACAGGAGGAATGAGGGAGACCCAGTACTTC
-	TRBV13	TRBJ1-1	few	CASSLEGTNTEAFF	TGTGCCAGCAGCTTAGAGGGAACGAACACTGAAGCTTTCTTT
-	TRBV4-1	TRBJ2-7	few	CASSLEQGVYEQYF	TGCGCCAGCAGCCTAGAGCAGGGAGTCTACGAGCAGTACTTC
-	TRBV7-9	TRBJ2-1	-	CASSFKIPPRQFF	TGTGCCAGCAGTTTTAAGATCCCCCCCCGGCAGTTCTTC
-	TRBV20-1	TRBJ2-7	-	CSATGELSYEQYF	TGCAGTGCAACGGGGGAGTTATCCTACGAGCAGTACTTC
-	TRBV10-3	TRBJ2-7	-	CAIRVIGTDEQYF	TGTGCCATCAGGGTGATAGGTACGGACGAGCAGTACTTC
-	TRBV12-3/TRBV12-4	TRBJ2-5	many	CASSLRVETQYF	TGTGCCAGCAGTTTGCGGGTGGAGACCCAGTACTTC
TRBD2	TRBV7-8	TRBJ2-1	-	CASSARLAGVAEPSYNEQFF	TGTGCCAGCAGCGCCCGACTAGCGGGAGTCGCCGAACCCTCCTACAATGAGCAGTTCTTC
-	TRBV2	TRBJ2-7	many	CASAHRDIRPYEQYF	TGTGCCAGCGCTCACCGGGACATCCGGCCCTACGAGCAGTACTTC
TRBD1	TRBV5-1	TRBJ2-7	-	CASSPRQGANAEQYF	TGCGCCAGCAGCCCAAGACAGGGGGCGAATGCCGAGCAGTACTTC
TRBD2	TRBV27	TRBJ2-1	-	CASSSGRRSYNEQFF	TGTGCCAGCAGCTCCGGGAGGAGGTCCTACAATGAGCAGTTCTTC
-	TRBV5-1	TRBJ2-3	few	CASSLDSISTDTQYF	TGCGCCAGCAGCTTGGACAGTATAAGCACAGATACGCAGTATTTT
-	TRBV5-1	TRBJ2-7	few	CASSFSGKVGEQYF	TGCGCCAGCAGCTTTAGTGGCAAAGTGGGCGAGCAGTACTTC
-	TRBV15	TRBJ1-5	-	CATSRGEVNQPQHF	TGTGCCACCAGCAGGGGGGAAGTCAATCAGCCCCAGCATTTT
TRBD1	TRBV29-1	TRBJ2-5	few	CSVEDKGQGKETQYF	TGCAGCGTTGAAGATAAGGGACAGGGGAAGGAGACCCAGTACTTC
-	TRBV10-3	TRBJ2-1	-	CAISHTLHIPGPINEQFF	TGTGCCATCAGTCATACCCTACACATACCGGGACCAATAAATGAGCAGTTCTTC
-	TRBV4-3	TRBJ2-3	few	CASSQVVPGATLSTDTQYF	TGCGCCAGCAGCCAAGTGGTTCCGGGGGCAACCCTAAGCACAGATACGCAGTATTTT
TRBD1	TRBV7-2	TRBJ2-3	-	CASRQGHTDTQYF	TGTGCCAGCAGACAGGGGCACACAGATACGCAGTATTTT
-	TRBV20-1	TRBJ1-2	few	CSTYYSGYGYTF	TGCAGTACATATTACAGCGGTTATGGCTACACCTTC
-	TRBV5-4	TRBJ2-7	few	CASSLKGAYEQYF	TGTGCCAGCAGCTTGAAGGGGGCCTACGAGCAGTACTTC
-	TRBV20-1	TRBJ1-1	-	CSARDTGEGWNTEAFF	TGCAGTGCTAGAGATACCGGGGAGGGATGGAACACTGAAGCTTTCTTT
-	TRBV11-2	TRBJ2-1	many	CASSLEPSDRFYNEQFF	TGTGCCAGCAGCTTAGAACCCTCCGACAGGTTCTACAATGAGCAGTTCTTC
-	TRBV5-1	TRBJ2-7	many	CASSLVQRAFSYEQYF	TGCGCCAGCAGCTTGGTTCAACGGGCTTTCTCCTACGAGCAGTACTTC
TRBD2	TRBV6-2/TRBV6-3	TRBJ2-1	many	CASSYRRGGLQNNEQFF	TGTGCCAGCAGTTACCGGCGGGGGGGCCTACAAAACAATGAGCAGTTCTTC
TRBD2	TRBV7-9	TRBJ2-3	-	CASRIAGAPQRTDTQYF	TGTGCCAGCAGGATAGCGGGGGCCCCCCAACGGACAGATACGCAGTATTTT
TRBD1	TRBV7-2	TRBJ1-1	-	CASSFAQGAGTEAFF	TGTGCCAGCAGCTTCGCCCAGGGGGCAGGCACTGAAGCTTTCTTT
TRBD1	TRBV29-1	TRBJ1-1	few	CSVGTGDYTEAFF	TGCAGCGTTGGGACAGGGGATTACACTGAAGCTTTCTTT
TRBD1	TRBV11-2	TRBJ2-6	-	CASSRKTGTGMSGANVLTF	TGTGCCAGCAGCCGAAAGACCGGGACAGGGATGTCTGGGGCCAACGTCCTGACTTTC
-	TRBV4-2	TRBJ2-7	few	CASSQRRGFYEQYF	TGTGCCAGCAGCCAGAGACGCGGGTTCTACGAGCAGTACTTC